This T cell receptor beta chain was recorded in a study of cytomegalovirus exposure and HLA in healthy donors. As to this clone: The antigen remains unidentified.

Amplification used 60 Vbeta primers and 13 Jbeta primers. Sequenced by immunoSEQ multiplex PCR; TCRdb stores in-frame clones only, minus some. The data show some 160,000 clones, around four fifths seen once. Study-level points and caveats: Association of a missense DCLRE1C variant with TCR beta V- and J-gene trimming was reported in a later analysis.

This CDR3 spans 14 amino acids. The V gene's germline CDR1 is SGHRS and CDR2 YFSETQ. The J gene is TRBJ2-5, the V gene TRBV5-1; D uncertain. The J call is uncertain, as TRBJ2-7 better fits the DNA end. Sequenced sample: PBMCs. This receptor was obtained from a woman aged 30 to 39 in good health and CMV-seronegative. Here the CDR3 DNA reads TGCGCCAGCAGCTCGTCGACATTCCCCTACGAGCAGTACTTC. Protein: CASSSSTFPYEQYF.